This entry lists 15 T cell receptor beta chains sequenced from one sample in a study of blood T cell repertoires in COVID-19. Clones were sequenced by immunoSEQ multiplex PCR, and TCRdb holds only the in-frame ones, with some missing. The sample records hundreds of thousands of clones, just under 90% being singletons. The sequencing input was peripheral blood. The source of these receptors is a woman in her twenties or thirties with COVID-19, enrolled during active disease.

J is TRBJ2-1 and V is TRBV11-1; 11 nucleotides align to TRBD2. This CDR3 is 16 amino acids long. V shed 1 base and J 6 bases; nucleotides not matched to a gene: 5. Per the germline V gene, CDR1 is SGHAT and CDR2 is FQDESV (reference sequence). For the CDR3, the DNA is TGTGCCAGCAGCTTAGAGGAGCTAGCGGGGGGCAATGAGCAGTTCTTC. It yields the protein CASSLEELAGGNEQFF.

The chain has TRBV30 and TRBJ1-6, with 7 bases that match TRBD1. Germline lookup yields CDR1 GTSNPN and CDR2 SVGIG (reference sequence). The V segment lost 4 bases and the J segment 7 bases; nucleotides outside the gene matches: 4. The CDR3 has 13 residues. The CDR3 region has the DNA TGTGCCTGGATGGCAGGGGGGAATTCACCCCTCCACTTT. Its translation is CAWMAGGNSPLHF.

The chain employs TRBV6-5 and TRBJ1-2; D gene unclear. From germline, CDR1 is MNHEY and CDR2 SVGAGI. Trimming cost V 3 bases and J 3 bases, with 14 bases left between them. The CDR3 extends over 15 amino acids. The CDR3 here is CASSYSAPRDYGYTF. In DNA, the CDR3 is TGTGCCAGCAGTTATTCGGCCCCTCGGGACTATGGCTACACCTTC.

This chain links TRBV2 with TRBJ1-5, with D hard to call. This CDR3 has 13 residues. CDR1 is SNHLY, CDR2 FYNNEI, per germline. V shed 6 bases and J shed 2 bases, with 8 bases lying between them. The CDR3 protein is CASRREGNQPQHF. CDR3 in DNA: TGTGCCAGCAGGAGGGAAGGCAATCAGCCCCAGCATTTT.

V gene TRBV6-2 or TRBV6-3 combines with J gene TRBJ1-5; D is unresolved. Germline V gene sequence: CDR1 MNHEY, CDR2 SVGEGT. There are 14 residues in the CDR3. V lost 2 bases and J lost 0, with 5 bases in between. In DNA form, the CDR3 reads TGTGCCAGCAGTTACGCGAATAGCAATCAGCCCCAGCATTTT. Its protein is CASSYANSNQPQHF.

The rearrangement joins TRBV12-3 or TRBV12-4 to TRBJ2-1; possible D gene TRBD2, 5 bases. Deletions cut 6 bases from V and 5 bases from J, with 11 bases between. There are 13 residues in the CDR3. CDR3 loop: CASRERWDNEQFF. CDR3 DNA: TGTGCCAGCAGAGAGCGGTGGGACAATGAGCAGTTCTTC.

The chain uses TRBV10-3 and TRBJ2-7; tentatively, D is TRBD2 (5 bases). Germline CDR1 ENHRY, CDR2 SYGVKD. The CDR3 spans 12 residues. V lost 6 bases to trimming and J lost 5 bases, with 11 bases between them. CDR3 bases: TGTGCCATCAGGGACTCCCAGAACGAGCAGTACTTC. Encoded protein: CAIRDSQNEQYF.

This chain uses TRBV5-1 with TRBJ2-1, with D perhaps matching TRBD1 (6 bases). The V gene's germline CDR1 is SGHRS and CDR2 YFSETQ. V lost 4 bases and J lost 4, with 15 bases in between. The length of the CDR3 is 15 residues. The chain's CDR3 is CASSRGSGAYNEQFF. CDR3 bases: TGCGCCAGCAGCCGTGGATCAGGGGCGTACAATGAGCAGTTCTTC.

The CDR3 loop reads CASSSSPQHF. The CDR3 DNA sequence: TGTGCCAGCAGTTCATCACCCCAGCATTTT. V is TRBV6-5 and J is TRBJ1-5; D not resolved. Trimming left V 4 bases short and J 10 bases short, with 5 bases between. CDR3 length: 10 residues. Germline CDR1 MNHEY, CDR2 SVGAGI.

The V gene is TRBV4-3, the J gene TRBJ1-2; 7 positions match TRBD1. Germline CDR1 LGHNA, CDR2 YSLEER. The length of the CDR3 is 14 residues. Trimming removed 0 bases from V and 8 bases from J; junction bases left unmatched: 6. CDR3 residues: CASSQDRRGRGYTF. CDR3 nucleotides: TGCGCCAGCAGCCAAGATCGGAGGGGGCGAGGCTACACCTTC.

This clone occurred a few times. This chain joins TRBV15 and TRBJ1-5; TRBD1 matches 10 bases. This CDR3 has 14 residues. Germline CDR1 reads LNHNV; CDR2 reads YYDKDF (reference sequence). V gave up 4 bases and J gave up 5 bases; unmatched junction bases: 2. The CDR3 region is CATSIGQGDQPQHF. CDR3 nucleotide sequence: TGTGCCACCAGCATAGGACAGGGGGATCAGCCCCAGCATTTT.

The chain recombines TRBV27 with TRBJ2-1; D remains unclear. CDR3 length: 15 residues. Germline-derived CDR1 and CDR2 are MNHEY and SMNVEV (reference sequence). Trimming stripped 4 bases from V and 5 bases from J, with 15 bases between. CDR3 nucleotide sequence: TGTGCCAGCAGTTCCGCCCCGTTCCTAAACAATGAGCAGTTCTTC. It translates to CASSSAPFLNNEQFF.

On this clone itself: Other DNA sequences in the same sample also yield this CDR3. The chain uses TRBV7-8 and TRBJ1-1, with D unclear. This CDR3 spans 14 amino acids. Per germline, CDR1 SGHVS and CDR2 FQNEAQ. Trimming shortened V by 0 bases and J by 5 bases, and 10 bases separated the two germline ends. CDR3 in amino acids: CASSLARVGTEAFF. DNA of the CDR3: TGTGCCAGCAGCTTAGCGAGGGTGGGGACTGAAGCTTTCTTT.

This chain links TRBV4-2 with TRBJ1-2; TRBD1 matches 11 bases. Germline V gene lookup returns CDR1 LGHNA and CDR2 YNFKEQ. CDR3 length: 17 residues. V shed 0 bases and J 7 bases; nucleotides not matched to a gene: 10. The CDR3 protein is CASSQDQVRTGGSGYTF. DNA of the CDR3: TGTGCCAGCAGCCAAGATCAGGTGAGGACAGGGGGCTCTGGCTACACCTTC.

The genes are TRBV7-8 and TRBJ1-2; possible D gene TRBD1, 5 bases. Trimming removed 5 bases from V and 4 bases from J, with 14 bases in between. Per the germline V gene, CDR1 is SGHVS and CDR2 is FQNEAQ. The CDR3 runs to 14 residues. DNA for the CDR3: TGTGCCAGCAGCCCCCCGTCCCAGGGCTATGGCTACACCTTC. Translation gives CASSPPSQGYGYTF.